These T cell receptor beta chains were read from a single sample in a study of vaccination and CD4 T cells after COVID-19. TCRdb ran MiXCR on the PCR reads and lists one entry per CDR3 protein. This sample has thousands of distinct CDR3 sequences, with 22% found just once. No antigen is known for these receptors. Source: CD4+ T cells from blood, cultured in vitro, taken after SARS-CoV-2 vaccination. The receptor source for this set is a human donor who had recovered from COVID-19. Each CDR3 is given with its conserved first and last residue. The D gene is left open where the match is weak. Clone size is stated in some rows and not others, as once, few, many or a class when expanded.

TRBV5-1,TRBD2,TRBJ2-7,once,TGCGCCAGCAGCTACGGGACTAGCGGGTTCTACGAGCAGTACTTC,CASSYGTSGFYEQYF
TRBV18,NA,TRBJ2-3,once,TGTGCCAGCTCGCGGACCACAGATACGCAGTATTTT,CASSRTTDTQYF
TRBV20-1,NA,TRBJ2-5,medium-sized,TGCAGTGCTAGTGGAGGGCAGGGGTCTTTTTACCGGGAGACCCAGTACTTC,CSASGGQGSFYRETQYF
TRBV6-2/TRBV6-3,NA,TRBJ2-5,NA,TGTGCCAGCAGTTCCCCGACTGGCGGCCAAGAGACCCAGTACTTC,CASSSPTGGQETQYF
TRBV28,NA,TRBJ1-5,medium-sized,TGTGCCAGCGGACCCCCGCATAGCAATCAGCCCCAGCATTTT,CASGPPHSNQPQHF
TRBV11-1,NA,TRBJ2-5,NA,TGTGCCAGCAGCTCGCTATCAGCTGGCCAAGAGACCCAGTACTTC,CASSSLSAGQETQYF
TRBV4-1,NA,TRBJ1-2,few,TGCGCCAGCAGCCAAGGAATCGGGGCGGGCTATGGCTACACCTTC,CASSQGIGAGYGYTF
TRBV7-9,NA,TRBJ1-1,NA,TGTGCCAGCACCTCCCGGCAGGGAATGAACACTGAAGCTTTCTTT,CASTSRQGMNTEAFF
TRBV20-1,TRBD2,TRBJ2-2,few,TGCAGTGCTAGAGATCCGGGGAGGGGCACCGGGGAGCTGTTTTTT,CSARDPGRGTGELFF
TRBV5-4,NA,TRBJ1-6,NA,TGTGCCAGCAGTGCGGGGCAGACCCCCTATAATTCACCCCTCCACTTT,CASSAGQTPYNSPLHF
TRBV6-1,NA,TRBJ2-1,NA,TGTGCCAGCAGTGAATTGGGGGGGGGCCGCTACAATGAGCAGTTCTTC,CASSELGGGRYNEQFF
TRBV2,TRBD1,TRBJ1-5,NA,TGTGCCAGCAGTGAGGGACAGGTAGGGACTCAGCCCCAGCATTTT,CASSEGQVGTQPQHF
TRBV6-1,NA,TRBJ2-6,NA,TGTGCCAGCAGTGACAGGGACCTGGCCAACGTCCTGACTTTC,CASSDRDLANVLTF
TRBV27,NA,TRBJ2-3,few,TGTGCCAGCAGTCTTAGCGGAACAGATACGCAGTATTTT,CASSLSGTDTQYF
TRBV6-1,NA,TRBJ1-3,NA,TGTGCCAGCAGGGGCTACAGAAACACCATATATTTT,CASRGYRNTIYF
TRBV7-9,TRBD1,TRBJ2-1,NA,TGTGCCAGCAGCTTAGTTAGTGTATGGGGACAGGGGATAAGCAATGAGCAGTTCTTC,CASSLVSVWGQGISNEQFF
TRBV20-1,TRBD1,TRBJ1-1,medium-sized,TGCAGTGCTAGAGATTTTGGGACAGGGGTGAACACTGAAGCTTTCTTT,CSARDFGTGVNTEAFF
TRBV20-1,NA,TRBJ2-3,medium-sized,TGCAGTAATGACGGACGGGGCACAGATACGCAGTATTTT,CSNDGRGTDTQYF
TRBV19,NA,TRBJ2-3,NA,TGTGCCAGTAGTACCCCCTGGGGCTCAAATACGCAGTATTTT,CASSTPWGSNTQYF
TRBV6-1,TRBD2,TRBJ2-2,NA,TGTGCCAGCGAGGGCCTAGCGGGGGGTGCCGGGGAGCTGTTTTTT,CASEGLAGGAGELFF
TRBV28,NA,TRBJ2-7,large,TGTGCCAGCAGTCAAGGAGTTTACGAGCAGTACTTC,CASSQGVYEQYF
TRBV18,NA,TRBJ2-7,once,TGTGCCAGCTCAGAAGACATGTACGAGCAGTACTTC,CASSEDMYEQYF
TRBV28,NA,TRBJ1-1,NA,TGTGCCAGCAGGACCGACCACACTGAAGCTTTCTTT,CASRTDHTEAFF
TRBV14,NA,TRBJ2-7,NA,TGTGCCAGCAGCCAAGTCCATCCCGGCTACGAGCAGTACTTC,CASSQVHPGYEQYF
TRBV19,NA,TRBJ2-1,once,TGTGCCAGTAGTAGGGGGGTCATTGGCACCAATGAGCAGTTCTTC,CASSRGVIGTNEQFF
TRBV20-1,TRBD2,TRBJ2-4,NA,TGCAGTGCTAGGGGGGTAGCGGGGATAGCCAAAAACATTCAGTACTTC,CSARGVAGIAKNIQYF
TRBV4-3,NA,TRBJ1-2,NA,TGCGCCAGCAGCCCTGACGGGTCGACAGAGATCACCTTC,CASSPDGSTEITF
TRBV28,NA,TRBJ1-5,few,TGTGCCAGCAGTCCCCAGGTAGGCAATCAGCCCCAGCATTTT,CASSPQVGNQPQHF
TRBV28,NA,TRBJ2-4,NA,TGTGCCAGCAGTTCCGGGAGCGCCAAAAACATTCAGTACTTC,CASSSGSAKNIQYF
TRBV7-4,NA,TRBJ2-2,NA,TGTGCCAGCAGCTTAAGTATCCGCACCGGGGAGCTGTTTTTT,CASSLSIRTGELFF
TRBV7-8,TRBD2,TRBJ2-1,few,TGTGCCAGCAGCTCCACGGGACTAGCGGGGTACAATGAGCAGTTCTTC,CASSSTGLAGYNEQFF
TRBV4-3,TRBD1,TRBJ2-1,NA,TGCGCCAGCAGCCAAGAACCCCCACAGGGGATCGGCTCCTACAATGAGCAGTTCTTC,CASSQEPPQGIGSYNEQFF
TRBV27,NA,TRBJ2-7,medium-sized,TGTGCCAGCAGTTTGGAACAGGGCTACGAGCAGTACTTC,CASSLEQGYEQYF
TRBV28,NA,TRBJ1-5,NA,TGTGCCAGCAGCTCAGTAAATCAGCCCCAGCATTTT,CASSSVNQPQHF
TRBV20-1,TRBD1,TRBJ2-7,medium-sized,TGCAGTGCTAGAAAGACAGGGGGGGTCTACGAGCAGTACTTC,CSARKTGGVYEQYF
TRBV20-1,TRBD2,TRBJ2-1,few,TGCAGTGCTAGAGATCCGAGCGGGGCCCACAATGAGCAGTTCTTC,CSARDPSGAHNEQFF
TRBV6-5,TRBD2,TRBJ2-7,NA,TGTGCCAGCAGTTACGTCCTAGCGGGAGCCCCATCCTACGAGCAGTACTTC,CASSYVLAGAPSYEQYF
TRBV6-1,NA,TRBJ2-3,NA,TGTGCCAGCAGTGCTCCAACTAGCACAGATACGCAGTATTTT,CASSAPTSTDTQYF
TRBV7-2,NA,TRBJ2-2,NA,TGTGCCAGCAGCCCCCCCAACAGGGCAGTGAACACCGGGGAGCTGTTTTTT,CASSPPNRAVNTGELFF
TRBV20-1,TRBD2,TRBJ2-5,medium-sized,TGCAGTGCTAGGCCTAGCGGAAAAGAGACCCAGTACTTC,CSARPSGKETQYF
TRBV28,NA,TRBJ1-5,few,TGTGCCAGCGGAATGGGGGGGTTGAGCAATCAGCCCCAGCATTTT,CASGMGGLSNQPQHF
TRBV20-1,NA,TRBJ1-1,few,TGCAGTGCTAGAGAAACAGGGTTGGCTTTCTTT,CSARETGLAFF
TRBV20-1,NA,TRBJ1-1,few,TGCAGTGCTAGTTATGGACACAAGAACACTGAAGCTTTCTTT,CSASYGHKNTEAFF
TRBV27,NA,TRBJ2-2,NA,TGTGCCAGCAGCCCCCGACCATACGGCGGGGAGCTGTTTTTT,CASSPRPYGGELFF
TRBV27,TRBD1,TRBJ1-6,NA,TGTGCCAGCACCCCTTGGGTGCGACAGGGGGCCCCGTATAATTCACCCCTCCACTTT,CASTPWVRQGAPYNSPLHF